The sequence of this T cell receptor (beta chain) was determined in a study of T cells in localized non-small cell lung cancer. Study observations and caveats: Adjacent lung exhibited a median of 57 among the 100 most abundant tumor clones.

This clone has just a few counts. Its specificity is unknown. This CDR3 is also generated by other DNA sequences in the sample. Germline CDR1 and CDR2: LNHDA and SQIVND (reference sequence). The CDR3 runs to 14 residues. V lost 5 bases, J lost 5 bases, and 3 bases stayed unmatched. The data were produced by immunoSEQ multiplex PCR, yet TCRdb's version contains in-frame clones alone and is incomplete. The sample lists about 40,000 clones, roughly 86% seen once, with about 3.5% in the top ten. This chain links TRBV19 with TRBJ1-6; TRBD1 aligns across 7 bases. This TCR was recovered from a man aged 18-55 years with stage I lung adenocarcinoma. The source was peripheral blood, collected before any cancer treatment. In DNA, the CDR3 is TGTGCCAGTAGTCCAGGGACAGATAATTCACCCCTCCACTTT. Translating it yields CASSPGTDNSPLHF.